This T cell receptor (beta chain) originates from a study of T cell responses to AZD1222 COVID-19 vaccine. Whole-study results and caveats: Donors in the cohort were predominantly white British and more often female, and clonal diversity was possibly underestimated. It was only 6 or 7 AZD1222 recipients who were seropositive at baseline.

Clones were read by immunoSEQ multiplex PCR, and TCRdb kept only the in-frame ones, dropping some. Found here are 120,000 to 150,000 clones, roughly 80% of them singletons; the top ten hold around 4.1%. In the case of this clone: Antigen: not known.

This specimen consisted of peripheral blood, obtained on day 0 of MenACWY control vaccination. This receptor was obtained from an adult in good health.

The CDR3 loop is CASGLASGGLGPLHF. The CDR3 DNA reads TGTGCTAGTGGTTTGGCGTCAGGGGGTCTCGGACCCCTCCACTTT. The chain is built from TRBV12-5 and TRBJ1-6; 7 nucleotides agree with TRBD1. CDR1 is LGHNT, CDR2 FRNRAP, per germline. The CDR3 totals 15 residues. Trimming at V came to 1 base and at J to 12 bases, leaving 9 bases not matched to a gene. Together with reference TRBV12-5 and TRBJ1-6, the CDR3 gives the full variable domain: DARVTQTPRHKVTEMGQEVTMRCQPILGHNTVFWYRQTMMQGLELLAYFRNRAPLDDSGMPKDRFSAEMPDATLATLKIQPSEPRDSAVYFCASGLASGGLGPLHFGNGTRLTVT.